Shown below are 22 T cell receptor beta chains from a single sample sequenced in a study of cytomegalovirus exposure and HLA in healthy donors. 60 Vbeta and 13 Jbeta primers were used in PCR. Generated by immunoSEQ multiplex PCR, the TCRdb table keeps only in-frame clones and is missing some. The data show around 150,000 clones, nearly 80% seen once. The sample was PBMCs. The receptors were sampled from a male donor in good health and CMV-seronegative.

This clone was seen only a few times. The CDR3 here is CASSLDTGYHEQYF. DNA for the CDR3: TGTGCCAGCAGCTTAGATACAGGGTATCACGAGCAGTACTTC. This chain joins TRBV7-2 and TRBJ2-7, with D maybe TRBD1 (6 bases). Germline-derived CDR1 and CDR2 are SGHTA and FQGNSA. The CDR3 is made up of 14 amino acids. V was pared by 1 base and J by 5 bases, with 12 bases between.

This clone was picked up one time. The V and J genes are TRBV5-1 and TRBJ2-5; D not certain. The V gene lost 4 bases and the J gene lost 2 bases, with 15 bases spanning the gap. CDR1 and CDR2 (germline): SGHRS, YFSETQ. The CDR3 totals 15 residues. CDR3 residues: CASSAFPQVQETQYF. Here the CDR3 DNA reads TGCGCCAGCAGCGCCTTCCCCCAGGTACAAGAGACCCAGTACTTC.

This clone appeared a single time. This chain joins TRBV19 and TRBJ1-5; 8 nucleotides agree with TRBD1. The CDR3 is made up of 18 amino acids. After removal of 7 bases from V and 0 bases from J, the junction contained 14 bases not matched to a gene. The germline gives CDR1 LNHDA, CDR2 SQIVND (reference sequence). Here the CDR3 DNA reads TGTGCCAGTACCCAATCCGGACAGGGAGTTGGTAGCAATCAGCCCCAGCATTTT. This gives the protein CASTQSGQGVGSNQPQHF. Using reference TRBV19 and TRBJ1-5 for the parts outside the CDR3, the full variable domain is DGGITQSPKYLFRKEGQNVTLSCEQNLNHDAMYWYRQDPGQGLRLIYYSQIVNDFQKGDIAEGYSVSREKKESFPLTVTSAQKNPTAFYLCASTQSGQGVGSNQPQHFGDGTRLSIL.

The J gene is TRBJ1-5, the V gene TRBV19, with 10 nucleotides matching TRBD1. After removal of 5 bases from V and 2 bases from J, the junction contained 3 bases not matched to a gene. Germline-derived CDR1 and CDR2 are LNHDA and SQIVND (reference sequence). The CDR3 extends over 15 amino acids. The CDR3 DNA follows: TGTGCCAGTAGTCTGGGGACAGGGGGCAATCAGCCCCAGCATTTT. Translation gives CASSLGTGGNQPQHF.

The genes are TRBV7-9 and TRBJ2-5; 7 bases match TRBD1. J lost 1 base, V lost 5 bases, and 7 bases had no gene match. Germline CDR1 SEHNR, CDR2 FQNEAQ (reference sequence). The CDR3 has 15 amino acids. CDR3 amino acids: CASSRGRGSQETQYF. The CDR3 region has the DNA TGTGCCAGCAGCCGGGGCAGGGGGTCCCAAGAGACCCAGTACTTC.

This sequence joins TRBV19 and TRBJ1-5, with D possibly matching TRBD1 (5 bases). V dropped 5 bases and J dropped 1 base, with 15 bases sitting between them. Germline V gene lookup returns CDR1 LNHDA and CDR2 SQIVND (reference sequence). This CDR3 has 16 amino acids. The CDR3 loop reads CASSGGRGASNQPQHF. CDR3 nucleotides: TGTGCCAGTAGTGGCGGACGCGGGGCGAGCAATCAGCCCCAGCATTTT.

The J gene is TRBJ1-1, the V gene TRBV18; TRBD1 aligns across 10 bases. This CDR3 has 16 amino acids. With 0 bases clipped from V and 4 bases from J, the junction kept 5 bases outside the gene matches. CDR1 is KGHSH, CDR2 LQKENI, per germline. CDR3 nucleotides: TGTGCCAGCTCACCACCCACGGGGACAGGGGCCACTGAAGCTTTCTTT. This codes for CASSPPTGTGATEAFF.

The chain is built from TRBV6-5 and TRBJ1-2; no definite D call. Germline CDR1 is MNHEY and CDR2 is SVGAGI. Trimming took 4 bases from V and 0 from J, leaving 6 bases between them. The CDR3 has 13 amino acids. The CDR3 bases are TGTGCCAGCAGTTTCGGTGCTAACTATGGCTACACCTTC. Its translation is CASSFGANYGYTF.

The chain combines TRBV30 with TRBJ1-1; possible D gene TRBD1, 6 bases. Trimming shortened V by 5 bases and J by 1 base, and 11 bases separated the two germline ends. Germline V gene sequence: CDR1 GTSNPN, CDR2 SVGIG (reference sequence). The CDR3 is made up of 13 amino acids. Here the CDR3 DNA reads TGTGCCTGGTTGGGACACCCGAACACTGAAGCTTTCTTT. It yields the protein CAWLGHPNTEAFF.

V and J are TRBV4-3 and TRBJ1-1; no firm D call. With 0 bases removed from V and 1 base from J, the gap between germline ends came to 9 bases. The CDR3 spans 15 residues. The germline gives CDR1 LGHNA, CDR2 YSLEER. The CDR3 is CASSQEAGKNTEAFF. The DNA for the CDR3 is TGCGCCAGCAGCCAAGAAGCGGGGAAGAACACTGAAGCTTTCTTT.

The chain joins TRBV27 to TRBJ1-3, with TRBD1 as a possible D gene (6 bases). V shed 8 bases and J shed 0 bases, with 11 bases lying between them. The CDR3 contains 14 residues. Per germline, CDR1 MNHEY and CDR2 SMNVEV (reference sequence). CDR3 loop: CASSTGISGNTIYF. DNA of the CDR3: TGTGCCAGCTCAACAGGGATCTCTGGAAACACCATATATTTT.

This chain joins TRBV21-1 and TRBJ2-7; no DNA check was done on the table's D call, TRBD2. TRBV21-1 is marked as a pseudogene. CDR3 length: 16 amino acids. The CDR3: CASRTNFTGGNYEQYF. CDR3 nucleotide sequence: TGTGCCAGCAGGACTAACTTCACCGGGGGGAACTACGAGCAGTACTTC.

This chain uses TRBV7-2 with TRBJ2-7; 9 nucleotides match TRBD1. The V gene's germline CDR1 is SGHTA and CDR2 FQGNSA. J gave up 0 bases and V 6 bases, and 6 bases lay outside the gene matches. CDR3 length equals 15 residues. The CDR3 region is CASRRDRGSSYEQYF. CDR3 in DNA: TGTGCCAGCAGGCGCGACAGGGGGAGCTCCTACGAGCAGTACTTC.

V gene TRBV15 combines with J gene TRBJ1-1; no reliable D call. Germline V lookup: CDR1 LNHNV, CDR2 YYDKDF (reference sequence). Trimming stripped 5 bases from V and 4 bases from J, with 14 bases between. The CDR3 is 14 residues long. CDR3 region: CATSPRMGVTEAFF. CDR3 DNA: TGTGCCACCAGCCCAAGGATGGGCGTCACTGAAGCTTTCTTT. Filled out from reference TRBV15 and TRBJ1-1, the complete variable domain reads DAMVIQNPRYQVTQFGKPVTLSCSQTLNHNVMYWYQQKSSQAPKLLFHYYDKDFNNEADTPDNFQSRRPNTSFCFLDIRSPGLGDTAMYLCATSPRMGVTEAFFGQGTRLTVV.

V is TRBV9 and J is TRBJ2-7, with 11 bases lining up with TRBD2. Germline assignment: CDR1 SGDLS and CDR2 YYNGEE. With 4 bases clipped from V and 4 bases from J, the junction kept 4 bases outside the gene matches. The CDR3 runs to 14 residues. The CDR3 loop reads CASSLGLAGYEQYF. Written as DNA, the CDR3 is TGTGCCAGCAGCCTCGGACTAGCGGGTTACGAGCAGTACTTC.

This clone was seen once. The chain is built from TRBV7-9 and TRBJ2-1, with a possible D match to TRBD1 (6 bases). The CDR3 covers 16 residues. Trimming took 3 bases from V and 8 from J, leaving 20 bases between them. CDR1 and CDR2 from the germline V gene are SEHNR and FQNEAQ (reference sequence). The CDR3 DNA reads TGTGCCAGCAGCTTTGGAGGACAGCCCCTGGTCGATGAGCAGTTCTTC. It specifies CASSFGGQPLVDEQFF.

The rearrangement joins TRBV11-2 to TRBJ2-1; TRBD2 is a possible D gene (7 bases). V lost 5 bases and J lost 5, with 16 bases in between. The CDR3 is made up of 15 amino acids. Germline V gene data show CDR1 as SGHAT and CDR2 as FQNNGV. Here the CDR3 DNA reads TGTGCCAGCAGCCCCCGGGGGGCCGGGGACAATGAGCAGTTCTTC. It encodes CASSPRGAGDNEQFF.

The chain is built from TRBV7-2 and TRBJ1-1, with 11 bases that match TRBD1. J lost 11 bases, V lost 5 bases, and 19 bases had no gene match. The CDR3 runs to 17 residues. Germline loops: CDR1 SGHTA, CDR2 FQGNSA. CDR3 DNA sequence: TGTGCCAGCAGCCCCTTCTGGACAGGGGGCGTAGTGGCAGTGGCTTTCTTT. This translates into CASSPFWTGGVVAVAFF.

The chain links TRBV19 to TRBJ1-2; possibly TRBD1 for D (5 bases). V gave up 5 bases and J gave up 2 bases, with 12 bases separating them. Germline values: CDR1 LNHDA, CDR2 SQIVND (reference sequence). The CDR3 is made up of 14 amino acids. CDR3 DNA sequence: TGTGCCAGTAGTTTAACAGGCGAGAACTATGGCTACACCTTC. The encoded protein is CASSLTGENYGYTF.

This sequence joins TRBV18 and TRBJ2-1; 11 bases match TRBD1. Germline V gene data show CDR1 as KGHSH and CDR2 as LQKENI. After removal of 3 bases from V and 10 bases from J, the junction contained 8 bases not matched to a gene. The CDR3 has 15 amino acids. CDR3 nucleotide sequence: TGTGCCAGCTCACCGGGGACAGGGGGTACAGGAGAGCAGTTCTTC. It translates to CASSPGTGGTGEQFF.

The genes are TRBV7-9 and TRBJ2-5; TRBD2 matches 7 bases. With 5 bases clipped from V and 1 base from J, the junction kept 7 bases outside the gene matches. The CDR3 contains 15 residues. In germline, CDR1 is SEHNR, CDR2 FQNEAQ (reference sequence). The CDR3 is CASSPWGGVQETQYF. CDR3 DNA: TGTGCCAGCAGCCCTTGGGGGGGTGTCCAAGAGACCCAGTACTTC.

The CDR3 DNA sequence: TGCGCCAGCAGCCCTGGACAGACGAATAATGAAAAACTGTTTTTT. Protein: CASSPGQTNNEKLFF. The chain combines TRBV5-1 with TRBJ1-4; tentative D call: TRBD1 (6 bases). The CDR3 spans 15 residues. With 4 bases removed from V and 4 bases from J, the gap between germline ends came to 14 bases. Germline CDR1 reads SGHRS; CDR2 reads YFSETQ.